This TCR beta chain was recovered during a study of cytomegalovirus exposure and HLA in healthy donors. Overall study findings and caveats: A classifier reportedly called cytomegalovirus status with high sensitivity and specificity.

The PCR made use of 60 Vbeta and 13 Jbeta primers. Generated by immunoSEQ multiplex PCR, the TCRdb table keeps only in-frame clones and is missing some. The sample shows approximately 190,000 clones, 70% to 80% of them seen only once. The length of the CDR3 is 14 residues. V was pared by 1 base and J by 2 bases, with 10 bases between. Germline CDR1 is SGHRS and CDR2 is YFSETQ. This clone was observed once. What it binds is unknown. The J gene is TRBJ2-7, the V gene TRBV5-1; D remains ambiguous. The TCR comes from a woman in her twenties or thirties in good health and CMV-seropositive. Specimen: PBMCs. CDR3 DNA: TGCGCCAGCAGCTTGATGCCCAGGACCTACGAGCAGTACTTC. Its protein is CASSLMPRTYEQYF.